This T cell receptor beta chain is from a study of cytomegalovirus exposure and HLA in healthy donors. CDR1 and CDR2 (germline): SGHNT, YENEEA. Trimming took 6 bases from V and 8 from J, leaving 11 bases between them. The CDR3 is 12 amino acids. Vbeta (60) and Jbeta (13) primers were used in the PCR. Measured with immunoSEQ multiplex PCR; TCRdb has only the in-frame clones, and not every one. The sample includes about 120,000 clones, 81% of them seen just once. The sequence was collected from a man aged 18 to 35 in good health and CMV-seronegative. The chain recombines TRBV11-3 with TRBJ2-1, with D uncertain. Sequencing was carried out using PBMCs. In DNA, the CDR3 is TGTGCCAGCAGTTTAACTCGCGATGAGCAGTTCTTC. Translated, it gives CASSLTRDEQFF.